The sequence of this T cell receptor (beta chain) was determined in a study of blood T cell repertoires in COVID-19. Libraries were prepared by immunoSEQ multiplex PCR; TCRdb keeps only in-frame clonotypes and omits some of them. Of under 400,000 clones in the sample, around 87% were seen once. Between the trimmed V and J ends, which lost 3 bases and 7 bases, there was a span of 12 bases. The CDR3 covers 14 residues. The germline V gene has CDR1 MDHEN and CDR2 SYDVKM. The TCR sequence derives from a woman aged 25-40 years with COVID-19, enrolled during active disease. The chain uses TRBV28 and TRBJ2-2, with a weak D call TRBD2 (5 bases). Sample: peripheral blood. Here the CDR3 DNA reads TGTGCCAGCAGTTTGTATGAGGGTAGCGGGGAGCTGTTTTTT. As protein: CASSLYEGSGELFF.